The rows below give T cell receptor beta chains drawn from one sample of a study of cytomegalovirus exposure and HLA in healthy donors. The protocol was immunoSEQ multiplex PCR, while the TCRdb copy is restricted to in-frame clones and leaves out a portion. The sample yields some 170,000 clones, 81% seen once. Sequencing used PBMCs. The receptors derive from a woman in her 50s in good health and CMV-seronegative. The CDR3 runs from the conserved cysteine through the conserved F or W. The D gene is left open where the match is weak. Expanded clones get a size class; other rows say once, few or many, or leave the size out.

CDR3 DNA: TGTGCCAGCAGGGTTCTAGCGGCTCTCTACAATGAGCAGTTCTTC; CDR3 protein: CASRVLAALYNEQFF; clone size: NA; V gene: TRBV6-1; D gene: TRBD2; CDR3 length: 15; J gene: TRBJ2-1
CDR3 DNA: TGTGCCAGCAGCCCCGGGACTAGCACCTACAATGAGCAGTTCTTC; CDR3 protein: CASSPGTSTYNEQFF; clone size: NA; V gene: TRBV11-2; D gene: TRBD2; CDR3 length: 15; J gene: TRBJ2-1
CDR3 DNA: TGTGCCAGCAGCAAGGGACTAGCGGGAGGGTTAAATACGCAGTATTTT; CDR3 protein: CASSKGLAGGLNTQYF; clone size: few; V gene: TRBV9; D gene: TRBD2; CDR3 length: 16; J gene: TRBJ2-3
CDR3 DNA: TGTGCCAGCATCCCGGAGGGGGCCGGCTCCTACAATGAGCAGTTCTTC; CDR3 protein: CASIPEGAGSYNEQFF; clone size: once; V gene: TRBV7-9; D gene: NA; CDR3 length: 16; J gene: TRBJ2-1
CDR3 DNA: TGTGCCAGCAGCTCCCCAGGCTCAACTAATGAAAAACTGTTTTTT; CDR3 protein: CASSSPGSTNEKLFF; clone size: NA; V gene: TRBV5-5; D gene: NA; CDR3 length: 15; J gene: TRBJ1-4
CDR3 DNA: TGTGCCAGCAGTCCCCCATATAGCGGGAGTTACGAGCAGTACTTC; CDR3 protein: CASSPPYSGSYEQYF; clone size: few; V gene: TRBV28; D gene: TRBD2; CDR3 length: 15; J gene: TRBJ2-7
CDR3 DNA: TGTGCCAGCAGTTACAAAGGGACAGGTACTTCACCCCTCCACTTT; CDR3 protein: CASSYKGTGTSPLHF; clone size: NA; V gene: TRBV6-5; D gene: TRBD1; CDR3 length: 15; J gene: TRBJ1-6
CDR3 DNA: TGTGCCAGCAGCCCACGCAGCGGGGGAGTCACAGATACGCAGTATTTT; CDR3 protein: CASSPRSGGVTDTQYF; clone size: NA; V gene: TRBV9; D gene: TRBD2; CDR3 length: 16; J gene: TRBJ2-3
CDR3 DNA: TGTGCCAGCAGCGCCCCAGGGGTCCACGAGCAGTACTTC; CDR3 protein: CASSAPGVHEQYF; clone size: few; V gene: TRBV5-6; D gene: NA; CDR3 length: 13; J gene: TRBJ2-7
CDR3 DNA: TGCGCCAGCAGCTTGGCTCGTTTTCCCAGCACCGGGGAGCTGTTTTTT; CDR3 protein: CASSLARFPSTGELFF; clone size: NA; V gene: TRBV5-1; D gene: NA; CDR3 length: 16; J gene: TRBJ2-2
CDR3 DNA: TGCGCCAGCAGTCGGGGGCAGGGGCCGGACTATGGCTACACCTTC; CDR3 protein: CASSRGQGPDYGYTF; clone size: NA; V gene: TRBV23-1; D gene: NA; CDR3 length: 15; J gene: TRBJ1-2
CDR3 DNA: TGTGCCAGCAGTTACGCACCCCAGGGGGATGAGCAGTTCTTC; CDR3 protein: CASSYAPQGDEQFF; clone size: NA; V gene: TRBV6-5; D gene: TRBD1; CDR3 length: 14; J gene: TRBJ2-1
CDR3 DNA: TGTGCCAGCAGCGATCACTCAGGGGATTCACCCCTCCACTTT; CDR3 protein: CASSDHSGDSPLHF; clone size: NA; V gene: TRBV11-1; D gene: NA; CDR3 length: 14; J gene: TRBJ1-6
CDR3 DNA: TGCGCCAGCAGCTTGGCATACGGGGGGGCCGGAGAGACCCAGTACTTC; CDR3 protein: CASSLAYGGAGETQYF; clone size: NA; V gene: TRBV5-1; D gene: TRBD2; CDR3 length: 16; J gene: TRBJ2-5
CDR3 DNA: TGCAGCGCCCCAGGTGGGTTCGGAGAAAAACTGTTTTTT; CDR3 protein: CSAPGGFGEKLFF; clone size: few; V gene: TRBV29-1; D gene: NA; CDR3 length: 13; J gene: TRBJ1-4
CDR3 DNA: TGTGCCAGCAGTTCTTTGGGAGTCTACAATGAGCAGTTCTTC; CDR3 protein: CASSSLGVYNEQFF; clone size: NA; V gene: TRBV9; D gene: NA; CDR3 length: 14; J gene: TRBJ2-1
CDR3 DNA: TGCGCCAGCAGCCAAGACCTTAGCTCCTACGAGCAGTACTTC; CDR3 protein: CASSQDLSSYEQYF; clone size: NA; V gene: TRBV4-3; D gene: NA; CDR3 length: 14; J gene: TRBJ2-7
CDR3 DNA: TGTGCCAGCAGTATTCCCGTTGGAGGAGATGAGCAGTTCTTC; CDR3 protein: CASSIPVGGDEQFF; clone size: NA; V gene: TRBV28; D gene: NA; CDR3 length: 14; J gene: TRBJ2-1
CDR3 DNA: TGTGCCAGTACAGTAGGCGGGGGGGCGTCTGAGCAGTTCTTC; CDR3 protein: CASTVGGGASEQFF; clone size: NA; V gene: TRBV19; D gene: TRBD2; CDR3 length: 14; J gene: TRBJ2-1
CDR3 DNA: TGTGCCAGCAGAGAAAGGGGGACAGGGAAAGAAAACTATGGCTACACCTTC; CDR3 protein: CASRERGTGKENYGYTF; clone size: NA; V gene: TRBV12-1; D gene: NA; CDR3 length: 17; J gene: TRBJ1-2
CDR3 DNA: TGCGCCAGCAAACGGGACAGGGAAACCAATGAAGCTTTCTTT; CDR3 protein: CASKRDRETNEAFF; clone size: NA; V gene: TRBV5-1; D gene: TRBD1; CDR3 length: 14; J gene: TRBJ1-1
CDR3 DNA: TGTGCCACCGAGCGGTCAGAGACCCAGTACTTC; CDR3 protein: CATERSETQYF; clone size: NA; V gene: TRBV15; D gene: NA; CDR3 length: 11; J gene: TRBJ2-5
CDR3 DNA: TGTGCCAGCAGCAAATGGATCGGGGATCGGAATCAGCCCCAGCATTTT; CDR3 protein: CASSKWIGDRNQPQHF; clone size: few; V gene: TRBV21-1; D gene: NA; CDR3 length: 16; J gene: TRBJ1-5
CDR3 DNA: TGTGCCTGCCGAGCGGGGGGCACAGATACGCAGTATTTT; CDR3 protein: CACRAGGTDTQYF; clone size: NA; V gene: TRBV19; D gene: TRBD2; CDR3 length: 13; J gene: TRBJ2-3
CDR3 DNA: TGTGCCAGCAGCCGAACCGGGACTAGCGGGGGGGCGGGTGAGACCCAGTACTTC; CDR3 protein: CASSRTGTSGGAGETQYF; clone size: NA; V gene: TRBV4-2; D gene: TRBD2; CDR3 length: 18; J gene: TRBJ2-5
CDR3 DNA: TGTGCCAGCAGCTTGTACTCAGGGCCCGGGGAGCTGTTTTTT; CDR3 protein: CASSLYSGPGELFF; clone size: NA; V gene: TRBV11-2; D gene: NA; CDR3 length: 14; J gene: TRBJ2-2
CDR3 DNA: TGTGCCAGCAGCTTAGCCACACCGGAGGAGACCCAGTACTTC; CDR3 protein: CASSLATPEETQYF; clone size: NA; V gene: TRBV7-8; D gene: NA; CDR3 length: 14; J gene: TRBJ2-5
CDR3 DNA: TGCAGCGTTGAAGGTTTTAGCGGTTTATCTTCCTACAATGAGCAGTTCTTC; CDR3 protein: CSVEGFSGLSSYNEQFF; clone size: NA; V gene: TRBV29-1; D gene: NA; CDR3 length: 17; J gene: TRBJ2-1
CDR3 DNA: TGTGCCAGCAGCTCCTTGATCTCCGGGAGGGTGGGCGAGCAGTACTTC; CDR3 protein: CASSSLISGRVGEQYF; clone size: NA; V gene: TRBV14; D gene: TRBD2; CDR3 length: 16; J gene: TRBJ2-7
CDR3 DNA: TGTGCCAGTACGGACAGGGCATACGAGCAGTACTTC; CDR3 protein: CASTDRAYEQYF; clone size: NA; V gene: TRBV19; D gene: TRBD1; CDR3 length: 12; J gene: TRBJ2-7
CDR3 DNA: TGTGCCAGCAAGGAGCAGCGGGAGTCCTACAATGAGCAGTTCTTC; CDR3 protein: CASKEQRESYNEQFF; clone size: NA; V gene: TRBV2; D gene: TRBD2; CDR3 length: 15; J gene: TRBJ2-1
CDR3 DNA: TGTGCCAGCCGCGCACAGGGGGGACGGGAGACCCAGTACTTC; CDR3 protein: CASRAQGGRETQYF; clone size: NA; V gene: TRBV28; D gene: TRBD1; CDR3 length: 14; J gene: TRBJ2-5
CDR3 DNA: TGTGCCAGTAGTATAGTATCGACAGGGGTCTATGGCTACACCTTC; CDR3 protein: CASSIVSTGVYGYTF; clone size: NA; V gene: TRBV19; D gene: TRBD1; CDR3 length: 15; J gene: TRBJ1-2
CDR3 DNA: TGCGCCAGCAGCTTGGTCGGCAGGGGGCGGACTGAAGCTTTCTTT; CDR3 protein: CASSLVGRGRTEAFF; clone size: NA; V gene: TRBV5-1; D gene: TRBD1; CDR3 length: 15; J gene: TRBJ1-1
CDR3 DNA: TGTGCCAGCAGCGTGCAGACATCTAACTATGGCTACACCTTC; CDR3 protein: CASSVQTSNYGYTF; clone size: NA; V gene: TRBV28; D gene: NA; CDR3 length: 14; J gene: TRBJ1-2
CDR3 DNA: TGTGCCAGCAGTTTAGCAGCGGGAGGGCCCAGTGAGCAGTTCTTC; CDR3 protein: CASSLAAGGPSEQFF; clone size: NA; V gene: TRBV27; D gene: TRBD2; CDR3 length: 15; J gene: TRBJ2-1
CDR3 DNA: TGTGCCAGCAGTGAACTAGGGGCGAGCTATGGCTACACCTTC; CDR3 protein: CASSELGASYGYTF; clone size: NA; V gene: TRBV2; D gene: NA; CDR3 length: 14; J gene: TRBJ1-2
CDR3 DNA: TGTGCCTGCGGCAGGGCAAACTATGGCTACACCTTC; CDR3 protein: CACGRANYGYTF; clone size: once; V gene: TRBV30; D gene: NA; CDR3 length: 12; J gene: TRBJ1-2
CDR3 DNA: TGTGCCAGCAGTCCGGGTGGCACAGATACGCAGTATTTT; CDR3 protein: CASSPGGTDTQYF; clone size: NA; V gene: TRBV25-1; D gene: NA; CDR3 length: 13; J gene: TRBJ2-3
CDR3 DNA: TGCAGCGTTAACTCAGGTATCACTGAAGCTTTCTTT; CDR3 protein: CSVNSGITEAFF; clone size: NA; V gene: TRBV29-1; D gene: NA; CDR3 length: 12; J gene: TRBJ1-1
CDR3 DNA: TGCAGCGTTGAAGTAGCCCAAGAGACCCAGTACTTC; CDR3 protein: CSVEVAQETQYF; clone size: NA; V gene: TRBV29-1; D gene: NA; CDR3 length: 12; J gene: TRBJ2-5
CDR3 DNA: TGTGCCAGTAGTGCCACCTCGACTAGCGGGTCCCGCAATGAGCAGTTCTTC; CDR3 protein: CASSATSTSGSRNEQFF; clone size: NA; V gene: TRBV19; D gene: TRBD2; CDR3 length: 17; J gene: TRBJ2-1
CDR3 DNA: TGTGCTAGTGGTCAAAGTACTAGCGAAGATACGCAGTATTTT; CDR3 protein: CASGQSTSEDTQYF; clone size: NA; V gene: TRBV12-5; D gene: TRBD2; CDR3 length: 14; J gene: TRBJ2-3
CDR3 DNA: TGTGCCAGCAGCACGACTAGCGGGGGGGCTGATGAGCAGTACTTC; CDR3 protein: CASSTTSGGADEQYF; clone size: NA; V gene: TRBV7-2; D gene: TRBD2; CDR3 length: 15; J gene: TRBJ2-7
CDR3 DNA: TGCAGCGCCGTTCTGGTAGCGGAGACTAGCACAGATACGCAGTATTTT; CDR3 protein: CSAVLVAETSTDTQYF; clone size: NA; V gene: TRBV29-1; D gene: NA; CDR3 length: 16; J gene: TRBJ2-3
CDR3 DNA: TGTGCCAGCAGCATGACAGGGTACTACGAGCAGTACTTC; CDR3 protein: CASSMTGYYEQYF; clone size: NA; V gene: TRBV5-4; D gene: TRBD1; CDR3 length: 13; J gene: TRBJ2-7
CDR3 DNA: TGTGCCAGTAGTACGACAACAGGGATTACTGAAAAACTGTTTTTT; CDR3 protein: CASSTTTGITEKLFF; clone size: few; V gene: TRBV19; D gene: NA; CDR3 length: 15; J gene: TRBJ1-4
CDR3 DNA: TGTGCCACACAGGGGGCAGGAGCTTTCTTT; CDR3 protein: CATQGAGAFF; clone size: NA; V gene: TRBV19; D gene: TRBD1; CDR3 length: 10; J gene: TRBJ1-1
CDR3 DNA: TGTGCCAGCAGCTTAGGGGGCAGGGGTACCTACGAGCAGTACTTC; CDR3 protein: CASSLGGRGTYEQYF; clone size: few; V gene: TRBV13; D gene: NA; CDR3 length: 15; J gene: TRBJ2-7
CDR3 DNA: TGTGCCAGCAGTTATAGCGGAAGCGAGCAGTTCTTC; CDR3 protein: CASSYSGSEQFF; clone size: NA; V gene: TRBV6-6; D gene: NA; CDR3 length: 12; J gene: TRBJ2-1
CDR3 DNA: TGTGCCACTTTAGCGGGAACAAGCTCCTACGAGCAGTACTTC; CDR3 protein: CATLAGTSSYEQYF; clone size: NA; V gene: TRBV25-1; D gene: TRBD2; CDR3 length: 14; J gene: TRBJ2-7
CDR3 DNA: TGTGCCAGCAGCGGCCGGGACAGGGGTCTGCATCTGTTTTTT; CDR3 protein: CASSGRDRGLHLFF; clone size: once; V gene: TRBV7-9; D gene: TRBD1; CDR3 length: 14; J gene: TRBJ1-4
CDR3 DNA: TGTTCCAGCAGCTTAGCGGCCGAAAAACTGTTTTTT; CDR3 protein: CSSSLAAEKLFF; clone size: NA; V gene: TRBV7-9; D gene: NA; CDR3 length: 12; J gene: TRBJ1-4
CDR3 DNA: TGTGCCTGGACTATAGGGGGAAATTCACCCCTCCACTTT; CDR3 protein: CAWTIGGNSPLHF; clone size: NA; V gene: TRBV30; D gene: NA; CDR3 length: 13; J gene: TRBJ1-6
CDR3 DNA: TGTGCCAGCAGCTTGGGACGGCAGGGGGCAGGGGGCTACACCTTC; CDR3 protein: CASSLGRQGAGGYTF; clone size: NA; V gene: TRBV5-6; D gene: TRBD1; CDR3 length: 15; J gene: TRBJ1-2
CDR3 DNA: TGTGCCAGCAGCCTAAGACAGGGGACCGGGGAGCTGTTTTTT; CDR3 protein: CASSLRQGTGELFF; clone size: NA; V gene: TRBV7-2; D gene: TRBD1; CDR3 length: 14; J gene: TRBJ2-2
CDR3 DNA: TGTGCCAGCAGTGAAACAGGAGATAGCAATCAGCCCCAGCATTTT; CDR3 protein: CASSETGDSNQPQHF; clone size: NA; V gene: TRBV2; D gene: NA; CDR3 length: 15; J gene: TRBJ1-5